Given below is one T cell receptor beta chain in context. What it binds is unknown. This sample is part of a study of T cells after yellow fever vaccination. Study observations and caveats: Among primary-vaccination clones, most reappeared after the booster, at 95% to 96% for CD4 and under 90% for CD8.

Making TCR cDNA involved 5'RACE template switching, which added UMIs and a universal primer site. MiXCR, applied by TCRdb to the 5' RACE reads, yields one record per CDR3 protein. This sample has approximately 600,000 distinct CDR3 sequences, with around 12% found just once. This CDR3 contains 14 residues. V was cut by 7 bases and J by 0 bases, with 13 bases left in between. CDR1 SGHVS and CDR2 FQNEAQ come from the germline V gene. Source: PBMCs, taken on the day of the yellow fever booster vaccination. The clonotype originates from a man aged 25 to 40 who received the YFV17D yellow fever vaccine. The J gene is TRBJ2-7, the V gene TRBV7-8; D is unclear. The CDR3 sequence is CASTTTFDSYEQYF. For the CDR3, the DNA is TGTGCCAGCACGACAACGTTCGACTCCTACGAGCAGTACTTC.